The T cell receptor beta chain described here comes from a study of human T cells and chemical hapten exposure. CDR3 size: 15 residues. Per the germline V gene, CDR1 is MNHEY and CDR2 is SVGAGI. V was pared by 0 bases and J by 5 bases, with 11 bases between. The time point denotes: patch test 1, 2 weeks after DPC sensitization. The treatment is: therapeutic diphenylcyclopropenone sensitization with weekly scalp DPC. One entry per CDR3 protein, called by TCRdb with MiXCR from the RACE reads. This table holds 180,000 or so distinct CDR3 sequences, about 14% found once. The sequencing here drew on whole blood, taken in connection with sensitization to the hapten diphenylcyclopropenone (DPC). The origin of this receptor is a woman in her 30s with alopecia areata. Some clones in this sample may be carry-over from other donors' samples. V and J are TRBV6-5 and TRBJ2-1, with D possibly matching TRBD1 (5 bases). The CDR3 region is CASSYSGRVNNEQFF. The CDR3 coding sequence is TGTGCCAGCAGTTACTCGGGGCGCGTGAACAATGAGCAGTTCTTC.